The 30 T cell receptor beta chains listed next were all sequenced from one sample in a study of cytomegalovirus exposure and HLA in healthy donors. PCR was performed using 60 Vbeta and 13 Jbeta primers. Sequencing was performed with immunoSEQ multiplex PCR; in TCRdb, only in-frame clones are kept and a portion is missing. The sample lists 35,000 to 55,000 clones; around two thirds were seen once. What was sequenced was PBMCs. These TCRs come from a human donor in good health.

The CDR3, as DNA: TGTGCCAGCAGCTTATCGTTGTCGGGACAGGTCGTTAGGGGCTACACCTTC. Translation gives CASSLSLSGQVVRGYTF. The V gene is TRBV7-2, the J gene TRBJ1-2, with TRBD1 identical over 8 bases. V lost 2 bases, J lost 8 bases, and 16 bases stayed unmatched. The CDR3 consists of 17 residues. Germline-derived CDR1 and CDR2 are SGHTA and FQGNSA.

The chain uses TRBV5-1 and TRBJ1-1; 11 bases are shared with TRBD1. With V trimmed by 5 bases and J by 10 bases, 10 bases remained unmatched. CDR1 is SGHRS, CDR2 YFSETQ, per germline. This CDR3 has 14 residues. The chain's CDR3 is CASSMGDRGAPAFF. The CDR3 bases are TGCGCCAGCAGTATGGGGGACAGGGGGGCCCCAGCTTTCTTT.

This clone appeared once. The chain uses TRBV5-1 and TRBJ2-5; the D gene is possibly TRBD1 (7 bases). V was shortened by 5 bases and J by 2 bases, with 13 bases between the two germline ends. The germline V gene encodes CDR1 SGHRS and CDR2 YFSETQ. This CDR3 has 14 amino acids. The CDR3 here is CASSLQGRQETQYF. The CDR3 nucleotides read TGCGCCAGCAGTCTACAGGGGAGGCAAGAGACCCAGTACTTC.

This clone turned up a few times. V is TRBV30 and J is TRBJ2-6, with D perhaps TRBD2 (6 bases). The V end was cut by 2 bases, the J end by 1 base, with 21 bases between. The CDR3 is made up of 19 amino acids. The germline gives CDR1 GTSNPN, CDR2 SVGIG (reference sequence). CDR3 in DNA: TGTGCCTGGAGTCTTACATCAGGTCTAGCGCTATCTGGGGCCAACGTCCTGACTTTC. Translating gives CAWSLTSGLALSGANVLTF. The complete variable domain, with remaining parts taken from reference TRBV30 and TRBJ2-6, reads SQTIHQWPATLVQPVGSPLSLECTVEGTSNPNLYWYRQAAGRGLQLLFYSVGIGQISSEVPQNLSASRPQDRQFILSSKKLLLSDSGFYLCAWSLTSGLALSGANVLTFGAGSRLTVL.

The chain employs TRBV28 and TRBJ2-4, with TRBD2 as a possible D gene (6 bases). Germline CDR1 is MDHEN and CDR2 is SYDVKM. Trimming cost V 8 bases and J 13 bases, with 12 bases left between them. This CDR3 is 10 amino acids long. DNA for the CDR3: TGTGCCAGCGGCGGGACGGAACAGTACTTC. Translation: CASGGTEQYF.

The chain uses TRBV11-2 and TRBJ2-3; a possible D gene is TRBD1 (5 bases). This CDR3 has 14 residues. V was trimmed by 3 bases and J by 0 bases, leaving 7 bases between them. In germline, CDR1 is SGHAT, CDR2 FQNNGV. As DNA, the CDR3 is TGTGCCAGCAGCTTCGACAGTAGCACAGATACGCAGTATTTT. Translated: CASSFDSSTDTQYF.

Here the CDR3 reads CASSPGQGDTGELFF. The CDR3 nucleotides read TGTGCCAGCAGCCCGGGACAGGGGGACACCGGGGAGCTGTTTTTT. This sequence joins TRBV11-3 and TRBJ2-2, with TRBD1 identical over 11 bases. The CDR3 extends over 15 amino acids. The germline V gene encodes CDR1 SGHNT and CDR2 YENEEA. J lost 3 bases, V lost 5 bases, and 2 bases had no gene match.

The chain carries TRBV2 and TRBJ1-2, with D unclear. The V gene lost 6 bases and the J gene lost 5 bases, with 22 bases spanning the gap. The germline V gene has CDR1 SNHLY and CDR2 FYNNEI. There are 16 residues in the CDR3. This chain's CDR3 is CASSGTPRTGLYGYTF. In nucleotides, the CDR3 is TGTGCCAGCAGCGGAACCCCCCGGACGGGGTTATATGGCTACACCTTC.

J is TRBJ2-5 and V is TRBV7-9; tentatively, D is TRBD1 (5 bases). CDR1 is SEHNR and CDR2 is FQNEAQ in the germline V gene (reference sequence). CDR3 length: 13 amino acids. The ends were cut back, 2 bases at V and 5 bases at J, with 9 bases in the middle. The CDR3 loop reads CASSLSGSETQYF. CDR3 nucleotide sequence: TGTGCCAGCAGCTTATCAGGGTCGGAGACCCAGTACTTC.

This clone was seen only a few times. This chain's CDR3 is CASRGLAASDTQYF. CDR3 coding DNA: TGTGCCAGCAGAGGACTAGCCGCCTCAGATACGCAGTATTTT. This sequence joins TRBV2 and TRBJ2-3; 8 bases align to TRBD2. V was clipped by 6 bases and J by 4 bases; unmatched bases: 6. The CDR3 length is 14 residues. Germline assignment: CDR1 SNHLY and CDR2 FYNNEI.

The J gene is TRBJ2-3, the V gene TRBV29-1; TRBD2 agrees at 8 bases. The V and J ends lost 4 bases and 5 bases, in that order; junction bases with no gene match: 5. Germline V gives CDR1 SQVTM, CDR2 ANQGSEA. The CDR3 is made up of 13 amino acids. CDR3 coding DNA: TGCAGCGTTGTTGGACTAGCACAAGATACGCAGTATTTT. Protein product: CSVVGLAQDTQYF.

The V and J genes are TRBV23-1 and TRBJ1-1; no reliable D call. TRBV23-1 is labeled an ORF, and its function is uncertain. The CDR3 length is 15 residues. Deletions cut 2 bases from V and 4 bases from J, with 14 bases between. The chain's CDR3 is CASSQPSAGFTEAFF. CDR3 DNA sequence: TGCGCCAGCAGTCAACCCTCGGCGGGATTCACTGAAGCTTTCTTT.

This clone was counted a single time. CDR3 residues: CASRSYRQGEKLFF. CDR3 nucleotide sequence: TGTGCCAGCAGGTCGTATAGACAAGGCGAAAAACTGTTTTTT. V is TRBV28 and J is TRBJ1-4, with D hard to call. The CDR3 is 14 amino acids. CDR1 MDHEN and CDR2 SYDVKM come from the germline V gene. V lost 6 bases and J 8 bases, leaving 16 bases between the germline ends.

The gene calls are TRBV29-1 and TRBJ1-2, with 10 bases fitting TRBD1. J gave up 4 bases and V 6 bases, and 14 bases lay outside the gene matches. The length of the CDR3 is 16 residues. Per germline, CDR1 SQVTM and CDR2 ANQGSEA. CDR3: CSVPLSGTGAIYGYTF. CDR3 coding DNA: TGCAGCGTCCCACTTTCCGGGACAGGGGCCATCTATGGCTACACCTTC.

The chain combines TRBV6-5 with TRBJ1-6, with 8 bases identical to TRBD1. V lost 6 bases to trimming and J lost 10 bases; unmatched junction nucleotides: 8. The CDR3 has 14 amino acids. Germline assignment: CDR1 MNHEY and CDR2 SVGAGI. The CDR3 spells CASSQDRGRSPLHF. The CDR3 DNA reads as TGTGCCAGCAGCCAAGACAGGGGACGGTCACCCCTCCACTTT.

Here the CDR3 DNA reads TGTGCCAGCAGCTTGGACTACACAGATACGCAGTATTTT. Its protein is CASSLDYTDTQYF. The genes are TRBV5-4 and TRBJ2-3; no clear D. The CDR3 extends over 13 amino acids. Germline CDR1 is SGHNT and CDR2 is YYREEE (reference sequence). V was clipped by 0 bases and J by 2 bases, with 4 bases between them. The variable domain in full, with the rest retrieved from reference TRBV5-4 and TRBJ2-3, is ETGVTQSPTHLIKTRGQQVTLRCSSQSGHNTVSWYQQALGQGPQFIFQYYREEENGRGNFPPRFSGLQFPNYSSELNVNALELDDSALYLCASSLDYTDTQYFGPGTRLTVL.

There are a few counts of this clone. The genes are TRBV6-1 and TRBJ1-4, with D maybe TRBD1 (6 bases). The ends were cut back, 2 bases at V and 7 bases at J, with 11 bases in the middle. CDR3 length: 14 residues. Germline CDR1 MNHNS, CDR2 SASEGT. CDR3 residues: CASSERGGTEKLFF. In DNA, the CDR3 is TGTGCCAGCAGTGAAAGAGGGGGAACTGAAAAACTGTTTTTT.

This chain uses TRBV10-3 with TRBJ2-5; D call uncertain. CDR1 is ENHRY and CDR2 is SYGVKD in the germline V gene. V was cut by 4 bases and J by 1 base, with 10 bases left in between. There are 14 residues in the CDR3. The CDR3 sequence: CAISVGDPQETQYF. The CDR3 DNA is TGTGCCATCAGTGTAGGAGACCCCCAAGAGACCCAGTACTTC.

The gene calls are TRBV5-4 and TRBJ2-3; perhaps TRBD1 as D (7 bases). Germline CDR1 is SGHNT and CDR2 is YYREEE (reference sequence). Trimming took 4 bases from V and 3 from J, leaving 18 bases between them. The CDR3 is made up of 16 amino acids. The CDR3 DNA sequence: TGTGCCAGCAGCACCGGGGGCAGGGGGAGTACAGATACGCAGTATTTT. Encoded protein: CASSTGGRGSTDTQYF.

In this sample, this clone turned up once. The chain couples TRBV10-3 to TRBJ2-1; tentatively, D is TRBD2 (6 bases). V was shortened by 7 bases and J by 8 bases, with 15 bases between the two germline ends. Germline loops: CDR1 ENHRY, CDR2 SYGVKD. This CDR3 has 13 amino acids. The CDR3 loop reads CAITLGREDEQFF. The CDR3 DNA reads TGTGCCATCACTCTCGGCAGGGAGGATGAGCAGTTCTTC.

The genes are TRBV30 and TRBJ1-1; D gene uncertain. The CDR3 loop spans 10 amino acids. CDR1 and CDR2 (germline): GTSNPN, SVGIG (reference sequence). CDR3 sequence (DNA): TGTGCTGCCCAGCGCACTGAAGCTTTCTTT. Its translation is CAAQRTEAFF.

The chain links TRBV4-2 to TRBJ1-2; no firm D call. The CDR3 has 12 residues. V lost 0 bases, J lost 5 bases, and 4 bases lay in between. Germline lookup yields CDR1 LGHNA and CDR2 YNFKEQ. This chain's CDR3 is CASSQDRYGYTF. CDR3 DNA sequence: TGTGCCAGCAGCCAAGATCGTTATGGCTACACCTTC.

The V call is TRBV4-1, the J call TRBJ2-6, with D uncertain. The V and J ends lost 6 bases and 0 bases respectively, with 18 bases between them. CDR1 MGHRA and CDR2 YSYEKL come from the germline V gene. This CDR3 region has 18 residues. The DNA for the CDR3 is TGCGCCAGCAGATCGAGCACAGATTCCATCTCTGGGGCCAACGTCCTGACTTTC. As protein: CASRSSTDSISGANVLTF.

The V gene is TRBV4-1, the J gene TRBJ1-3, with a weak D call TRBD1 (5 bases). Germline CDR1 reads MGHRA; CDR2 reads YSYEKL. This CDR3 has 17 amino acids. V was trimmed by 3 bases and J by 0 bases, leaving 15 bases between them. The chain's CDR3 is CASSQGLYLHSGNTIYF. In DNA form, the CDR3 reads TGCGCCAGCAGCCAGGGACTTTACCTCCACTCTGGAAACACCATATATTTT.

Here the CDR3 reads CASSGGIRGTEAFF. The CDR3, as DNA: TGTGCCAGCAGTGGCGGGATTAGAGGCACTGAAGCTTTCTTT. This chain links TRBV6-5 with TRBJ1-1; D uncertain. Germline lookup yields CDR1 MNHEY and CDR2 SVGAGI. V dropped 5 bases and J dropped 4 bases, with 14 bases sitting between them. This CDR3 has 14 amino acids.

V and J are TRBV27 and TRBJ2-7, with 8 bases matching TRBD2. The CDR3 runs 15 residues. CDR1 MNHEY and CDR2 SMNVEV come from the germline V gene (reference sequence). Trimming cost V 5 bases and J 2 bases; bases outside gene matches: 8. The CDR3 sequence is CASSPDGGGPYEQYF. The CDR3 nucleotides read TGTGCCAGCAGTCCGGACGGGGGGGGTCCCTACGAGCAGTACTTC.

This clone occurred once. CDR3 sequence reads: CASQPRPLGFNTEQFF. The CDR3, as DNA: TGTGCCAGTCAGCCAAGACCATTGGGCTTCAATACCGAGCAGTTCTTC. The chain links TRBV19 to TRBJ2-1; D gene ambiguous. The CDR3 runs to 16 residues. Trimming left V 8 bases short and J 10 bases short, with 27 bases between. The V gene's germline CDR1 is LNHDA and CDR2 SQIVND (reference sequence).

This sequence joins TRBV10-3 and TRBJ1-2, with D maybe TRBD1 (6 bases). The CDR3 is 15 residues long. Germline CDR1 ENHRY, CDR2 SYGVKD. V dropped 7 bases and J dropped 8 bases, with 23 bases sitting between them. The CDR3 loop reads CAITQLETGLWGYTF. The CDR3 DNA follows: TGTGCCATCACCCAACTCGAAACAGGGTTGTGGGGCTACACCTTC.

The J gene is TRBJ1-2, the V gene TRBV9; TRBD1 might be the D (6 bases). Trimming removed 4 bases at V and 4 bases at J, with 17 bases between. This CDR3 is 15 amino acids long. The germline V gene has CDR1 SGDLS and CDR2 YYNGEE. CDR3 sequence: CASSSIGQGSYGYTF. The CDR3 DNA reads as TGTGCCAGCAGCAGTATTGGGCAGGGGAGCTATGGCTACACCTTC.

The CDR3 is CASSSYRYTEAFF. CDR3 DNA: TGTGCCAGCAGTTCCTACAGGTACACTGAAGCTTTCTTT. V gene TRBV27 combines with J gene TRBJ1-1, with a tentative D call TRBD1 (5 bases). CDR1 and CDR2 (germline): MNHEY, SMNVEV (reference sequence). This CDR3 spans 13 amino acids. V lost 4 bases and J 3 bases, leaving 9 bases between the germline ends.